The 32 T cell receptor beta chains presented below share a single source sample, sequenced in a study of PD-1 blockade in classical Hodgkin lymphoma. All the patients suffered relapse after autologous stem cell transplantation, and brentuximab vedotin exposure differed. Sequencing used immunoSEQ multiplex PCR; TCRdb keeps in-frame clones, though not all of them. The sample shows 45,000 to 50,000 clones, 80% of them seen only once. The specimen comprised peripheral blood mononuclear cells (PBMCs), sampled before the second cycle of nivolumab. Receptor source: a human donor with classical Hodgkin lymphoma.

This chain uses TRBV10-3 with TRBJ1-3; perhaps TRBD1 as D (6 bases). The V and J ends lost 6 bases and 0 bases respectively, with 9 bases between them. The CDR3 has 14 amino acids. CDR1 is ENHRY, CDR2 SYGVKD, per germline. Here the CDR3 reads CAIRPDSSGNTIYF. The CDR3 region has the DNA TGTGCCATCAGACCGGACAGCTCTGGAAACACCATATATTTT.

The chain is built from TRBV18 and TRBJ1-4; D not resolved. The V and J ends lost 2 bases and 3 bases respectively, with 7 bases between them. Germline V gene data show CDR1 as KGHSH and CDR2 as LQKENI. The CDR3 is 14 amino acids. The CDR3 spells CASSPTEPNEKLFF. DNA for the CDR3: TGTGCCAGCTCACCAACGGAGCCTAATGAAAAACTGTTTTTT.

CDR3 region: CASIRQNTEAFF. As DNA, the CDR3 is TGTGCCAGCATACGCCAGAACACTGAAGCTTTCTTT. The chain employs TRBV2 and TRBJ1-1; no definite D call. The germline gives CDR1 SNHLY, CDR2 FYNNEI. The length of the CDR3 is 12 residues. Trimming removed 7 bases from V and 1 base from J, with 7 bases in between.

This clone occurred a few times. The chain combines TRBV5-1 with TRBJ2-5; TRBD1 or TRBD2 may be the D gene (5 bases each). The CDR3 is 14 residues long. Germline-derived CDR1 and CDR2 are SGHRS and YFSETQ. V was clipped by 4 bases and J by 2 bases, with 12 bases between them. The CDR3 DNA follows: TGCGCCAGCAGCCAAGGGACGGCACAAGAGACCCAGTACTTC. This translates into CASSQGTAQETQYF.

This chain connects TRBV7-2 to TRBJ2-7; 8 nucleotides line up with TRBD2. This CDR3 is 17 amino acids long. Germline CDR1 is SGHTA and CDR2 is FQGNSA. V gave up 1 base and J gave up 4 bases; unmatched junction bases: 12. CDR3 nucleotides: TGTGCCAGCAGCTTAGTACTCTTCCAGCGGGAGAGGTACGAGCAGTACTTC. Encoded protein: CASSLVLFQRERYEQYF.

The chain recombines TRBV5-4 with TRBJ2-5; D may be TRBD2 (5 bases). This CDR3 has 14 residues. The germline gives CDR1 SGHNT, CDR2 YYREEE (reference sequence). V gave up 6 bases and J gave up 3 bases, with 15 bases separating them. Written as DNA, the CDR3 is TGTGCCAGCATGGTAACCCCGGGGAAAGAGACCCAGTACTTC. Translated: CASMVTPGKETQYF.

This chain joins TRBV7-3 and TRBJ2-3; D perhaps matches TRBD1 (5 bases). V lost 6 bases and J 3 bases, leaving 19 bases between the germline ends. The CDR3 is made up of 16 amino acids. Germline values: CDR1 SGHTA, CDR2 FQGTGA. In DNA, the CDR3 is TGTGCCAGCAGGTCTAATCAGGGAATCGGGACAGATACGCAGTATTTT. This translates into CASRSNQGIGTDTQYF.

This chain connects TRBV14 to TRBJ1-1; the D is unclear. The V gene's germline CDR1 is SGHDN and CDR2 FVKESK. Trimming cost V 0 bases and J 1 base, with 3 bases left between them. The CDR3 extends over 13 amino acids. The chain's CDR3 is CASSQDRNTEAFF. CDR3 nucleotide sequence: TGTGCCAGCAGCCAAGATAGGAACACTGAAGCTTTCTTT. Supplemented by reference TRBV14 and TRBJ1-1, the full variable domain reads EAGVTQFPSHSVIEKGQTVTLRCDPISGHDNLYWYRRVMGKEIKFLLHFVKESKQDESGMPNNRFLAERTGGTYSTLKVQPAELEDSGVYFCASSQDRNTEAFFGQGTRLTVV.

This chain joins TRBV30 and TRBJ1-1, with no clear D. The length of the CDR3 is 14 residues. V lost 0 bases and J 0 bases, leaving 8 bases between the germline ends. Germline CDR1 is GTSNPN and CDR2 is SVGIG (reference sequence). CDR3 region: CAWSVNPMNTEAFF. CDR3 coding DNA: TGTGCCTGGAGTGTAAACCCTATGAACACTGAAGCTTTCTTT.

The V call is TRBV7-7, the J call TRBJ2-2; D perhaps matches TRBD1 (6 bases). Germline loops: CDR1 SSHAT, CDR2 FNYEAQ (reference sequence). The CDR3 runs 15 residues. The V and J ends lost 4 bases and 5 bases respectively, with 14 bases between them. CDR3 residues: CASSSRDGTTGELFF. The CDR3 coding sequence is TGTGCCAGCAGCTCCAGGGACGGGACAACCGGGGAGCTGTTTTTT.

The chain is built from TRBV11-2 and TRBJ2-5; 11 nucleotides match TRBD2. The CDR3 totals 19 residues. CDR1 is SGHAT, CDR2 FQNNGV, per germline. The trim removed 3 bases at V and 5 bases at J, leaving 17 bases unmatched. The CDR3 DNA sequence: TGTGCCAGCAGCTTTGTTGGTGGGGCTAGCGGGAGGCAGAGGGAGACCCAGTACTTC. Amino acids: CASSFVGGASGRQRETQYF.

The chain links TRBV4-1 to TRBJ2-1; 7 bases fit TRBD2. The CDR3 is 16 residues long. Looked up from germline, CDR1 is MGHRA and CDR2 is YSYEKL. The J segment lost 0 bases and the V segment lost 2 bases, leaving 4 bases of the junction unmatched. The CDR3 DNA follows: TGCGCCAGCAGCCAATGGGGGGGGAGCTCCTACAATGAGCAGTTCTTC. Translation gives CASSQWGGSSYNEQFF.

The chain couples TRBV30 to TRBJ1-1; D is unresolved. Germline V CDR1 and CDR2: GTSNPN, SVGIG (reference sequence). The CDR3 runs to 15 residues. Trimming took 0 bases from V and 2 from J, leaving 13 bases between them. The CDR3 region is CAWSVQVGINTEAFF. In DNA, the CDR3 is TGTGCCTGGAGTGTACAAGTCGGGATCAACACTGAAGCTTTCTTT.

The CDR3 nucleotides read TGTGCCAGTGGACAGGTCCCGCATCAGCCCCAGCATTTT. Translating gives CASGQVPHQPQHF. This sequence joins TRBV19 and TRBJ1-5; TRBD1 agrees at 7 bases. The trim removed 8 bases at V and 5 bases at J, leaving 6 bases unmatched. This CDR3 has 13 amino acids. Germline V gives CDR1 LNHDA, CDR2 SQIVND (reference sequence).

The rearrangement uses TRBV5-1 and TRBJ2-1; 7 nucleotides match TRBD1. CDR3 length equals 16 residues. Germline CDR1 and CDR2: SGHRS and YFSETQ. V was clipped by 0 bases and J by 2 bases; unmatched bases: 5. This CDR3 reads CASSLAAGGAYNEQFF. CDR3 DNA: TGCGCCAGCAGCTTGGCCGCAGGGGGAGCCTACAATGAGCAGTTCTTC.

The chain couples TRBV27 to TRBJ2-2; D unresolved. The V end lost 0 bases, the J end lost 7 bases, and 3 bases lay between the germline ends. The CDR3 has 12 residues. CDR1 is MNHEY, CDR2 SMNVEV, per germline (reference sequence). The CDR3 nucleotides are TGTGCCAGCAGTTTATCGGGCGGGGAGCTGTTTTTT. This codes for CASSLSGGELFF.

The chain is built from TRBV28 and TRBJ2-7, with TRBD1 identical over 11 bases. The CDR3 runs 16 residues. V gave up 6 bases and J gave up 3 bases; unmatched junction bases: 10. CDR1 MDHEN and CDR2 SYDVKM come from the germline V gene. The CDR3 loop is CASSPLSGTGGYEQYF. DNA for the CDR3: TGTGCCAGCAGCCCCCTGTCCGGGACAGGGGGCTACGAGCAGTACTTC.

The rearrangement joins TRBV5-6 to TRBJ2-3; tentatively, D is TRBD2 (6 bases). Germline V gene data show CDR1 as SGHDT and CDR2 as YYEEEE. There are 16 residues in the CDR3. Trimming pared 1 base from V and 3 bases from J, leaving 15 bases between. The DNA for the CDR3 is TGTGCCAGCAGCTTGAGAGGCGGCGGGGAAACAGATACGCAGTATTTT. It translates to CASSLRGGGETDTQYF.

The CDR3 spells CASSMQREPQHF. The CDR3 DNA follows: TGTGCCAGTAGTATGCAAAGGGAGCCCCAGCATTTT. This chain uses TRBV19 with TRBJ1-5; no clear D gene. This CDR3 is built from 12 residues. Per germline, CDR1 LNHDA and CDR2 SQIVND (reference sequence). The ends were cut back, 3 bases at V and 8 bases at J, with 8 bases in the middle.

The chain carries TRBV5-1 and TRBJ2-7; D perhaps matches TRBD1 (6 bases). CDR1 and CDR2 from the germline V gene are SGHRS and YFSETQ. This CDR3 contains 13 residues. V dropped 2 bases and J dropped 2 bases, with 8 bases sitting between them. DNA for the CDR3: TGCGCCAGCAGCTTCGACAGGCCCTACGAGCAGTACTTC. Amino acid sequence: CASSFDRPYEQYF.

The J gene is TRBJ1-2, the V gene TRBV29-1; the D is unclear. CDR3 size: 9 residues. V gave up 3 bases and J gave up 10 bases, with 6 bases separating them. CDR1 SQVTM and CDR2 ANQGSEA come from the germline V gene. CDR3 sequence reads: CSVDSFYTF. The CDR3 region has the DNA TGCAGCGTTGACTCTTTCTACACCTTC.

This chain connects TRBV21-1 to TRBJ2-5; TRBD2, the D gene given by the table, was not confirmed from the DNA. TRBV21-1 is assigned pseudogene status. The CDR3 runs to 15 residues. CDR3 in DNA: TGTGCCAGCAGCGAGCTGAGGGCTGTACGGGAGACCCAGTACTTC. It specifies CASSELRAVRETQYF.

This rearrangement joins TRBV7-3 to TRBJ2-1, with 13 bases fitting TRBD2. CDR1 and CDR2 from the germline V gene are SGHTA and FQGTGA. V dropped 1 base and J dropped 9; count of bases not matched to a gene: 3. The CDR3 contains 15 residues. The CDR3 DNA sequence: TGTGCCAGCAGCTTAAGGACTAGCGGGAGTGGTGAGCAGTTCTTC. Translating gives CASSLRTSGSGEQFF. Looking up the rest from reference TRBV7-3 and TRBJ2-1 gives the full variable domain: GAGVSQTPSNKVTEKGKYVELRCDPISGHTALYWYRQSLGQGPEFLIYFQGTGAADDSGLPNDRFFAVRPEGSVSTLKIQRTERGDSAVYLCASSLRTSGSGEQFFGPGTRLTVL.

The chain uses TRBV6-5 and TRBJ2-7; 7 bases align to TRBD1. CDR3 length: 14 amino acids. The V gene end was trimmed by 2 bases and the J gene end by 1 base; junction bases not matched to a gene: 2. Germline V lookup: CDR1 MNHEY, CDR2 SVGAGI. The CDR3 DNA reads as TGTGCCAGCAGTTACGGGGGACAGTCCTACGAGCAGTACTTC. Encoded protein: CASSYGGQSYEQYF.

The count of this clone is one. The V and J genes are TRBV6-1 and TRBJ2-1; tentatively, D is TRBD2 (5 bases). The germline V gene has CDR1 MNHNS and CDR2 SASEGT. Trimming pared 6 bases from V and 2 bases from J, leaving 14 bases between. The CDR3 has 15 residues. The CDR3 loop is CASREEIATYNEQFF. The CDR3 nucleotides are TGTGCCAGCAGGGAGGAAATAGCAACCTACAATGAGCAGTTCTTC.

The chain uses TRBV30 and TRBJ1-4; unclear D gene. The CDR3 has 14 amino acids. Germline-derived CDR1 and CDR2 are GTSNPN and SVGIG (reference sequence). V was trimmed by 0 bases and J by 13 bases, leaving 18 bases between them. The CDR3 sequence is CAWSVLRSEGRLFF. CDR3 coding DNA: TGTGCCTGGAGTGTACTTCGAAGTGAGGGTCGACTGTTTTTT.

V usage is TRBV7-3 and J usage is TRBJ2-3; 7 bases are a match to TRBD2. The CDR3 spans 15 residues. Germline V gene sequence: CDR1 SGHTA, CDR2 FQGTGA. V shed 4 bases, J shed 1 base, and the junction held 5 bases outside the gene matches. CDR3 in amino acids: CASSSRLAGTDTQYF. The CDR3, as DNA: TGTGCCAGCAGCTCCCGGCTAGCGGGCACAGATACGCAGTATTTT.

The V gene is TRBV14, the J gene TRBJ1-2; D is possibly TRBD1 (6 bases). V was trimmed by 2 bases and J by 4 bases, leaving 11 bases between them. Germline V CDR1 and CDR2: SGHDN, FVKESK. There are 14 residues in the CDR3. In DNA form, the CDR3 reads TGTGCCAGCAGCCAATTGACAGGAGGCTATGGCTACACCTTC. This translates into CASSQLTGGYGYTF.

The count of this clone is one. The chain's CDR3 is CASSPYSHPNYGYTF. CDR3 sequence (DNA): TGTGCCAGTAGTCCGTACTCACACCCAAACTATGGCTACACCTTC. This sequence joins TRBV19 and TRBJ1-2; no clear D gene. Germline V gene data show CDR1 as LNHDA and CDR2 as SQIVND (reference sequence). The CDR3 has 15 amino acids. The V end lost 5 bases, the J end lost 2 bases, and 15 bases lay between the germline ends.

V usage is TRBV5-8 and J usage is TRBJ1-4, with D tentatively TRBD1 (6 bases). CDR3 length: 15 amino acids. The germline V and J ends were trimmed by 2 bases and 7 bases, with 15 bases remaining between them. Germline CDR1 SGHTS, CDR2 YDEGEE. DNA for the CDR3: TGTGCCAGCAGCTTACCAGGGGCTATGGGTGAAAAACTGTTTTTT. As protein: CASSLPGAMGEKLFF.

V and J are TRBV5-5 and TRBJ2-4; D is ambiguous. V was shortened by 2 bases and J by 6 bases, with 18 bases between the two germline ends. CDR1 and CDR2 from the germline V gene are SGHKS and YYEKEE (reference sequence). The CDR3 spans 16 residues. CDR3 region: CASSLDIRQLGNIQYF. The DNA for the CDR3 is TGTGCCAGCAGCTTAGACATTCGGCAGTTGGGAAACATTCAGTACTTC.

The rearrangement uses TRBV30 and TRBJ1-6; a weak D match, TRBD1 (6 bases). With 1 base removed from V and 8 bases from J, the gap between germline ends came to 12 bases. The CDR3 has 14 residues. CDR1 and CDR2 from the germline V gene are GTSNPN and SVGIG (reference sequence). CDR3 DNA sequence: TGTGCCTGGAGTGCTGCCACAGGGTATTCACCCCTCCACTTT. This translates into CAWSAATGYSPLHF.